This TCR beta chain derives from a study of OX40 agonist ivuxolimab in advanced cancers. Clones were sequenced by immunoSEQ multiplex PCR, and TCRdb holds only the in-frame ones, with some missing. The profile shows some 100,000 clones, around nine tenths of them singletons. This CDR3 region has 17 residues. The V and J ends lost 1 base and 1 base respectively, with 14 bases between them. The germline gives CDR1 MGHRA, CDR2 YSYEKL. Blood sampling took place at baseline, cycle 4 day 1, and cycle 7 day 1. The TCR originated in an adult with an advanced solid tumor such as melanoma, head and neck, liver or kidney cancer. The sample consisted of CD4+ or CD8+ T cells sorted from blood, taken in a trial of the OX40 agonist ivuxolimab. The gene calls are TRBV4-1 and TRBJ2-1, with TRBD1 as a possible D gene (5 bases). CDR3 sequence: CASSQVDLGLSYNEQFF. The DNA for the CDR3 is TGCGCCAGCAGCCAAGTCGACCTGGGGCTGTCCTACAATGAGCAGTTCTTC.